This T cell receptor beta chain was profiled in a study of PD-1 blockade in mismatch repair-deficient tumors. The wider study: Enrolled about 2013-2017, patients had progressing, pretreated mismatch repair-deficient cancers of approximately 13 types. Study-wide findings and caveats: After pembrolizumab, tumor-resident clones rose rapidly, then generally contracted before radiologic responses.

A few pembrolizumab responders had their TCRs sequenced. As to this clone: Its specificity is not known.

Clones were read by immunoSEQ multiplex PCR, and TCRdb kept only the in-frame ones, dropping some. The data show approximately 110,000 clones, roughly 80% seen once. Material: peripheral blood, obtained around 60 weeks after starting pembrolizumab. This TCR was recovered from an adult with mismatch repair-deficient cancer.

This CDR3 is CASSIGGLSTDTQYF. In DNA, the CDR3 is TGTGCCAGTAGTATAGGAGGACTAAGCACAGATACGCAGTATTTT. V is TRBV19 and J is TRBJ2-3; D is possibly TRBD2 (6 bases). The V end was cut by 1 base, the J end by 0 bases, with 8 bases between. The CDR3 loop spans 15 amino acids. CDR1 LNHDA and CDR2 SQIVND come from the germline V gene (reference sequence). The full variable domain, with the rest looked up from reference TRBV19 and TRBJ2-3, is DGGITQSPKYLFRKEGQNVTLSCEQNLNHDAMYWYRQDPGQGLRLIYYSQIVNDFQKGDIAEGYSVSREKKESFPLTVTSAQKNPTAFYLCASSIGGLSTDTQYFGPGTRLTVL.